Listed here are 26 T cell receptor beta chains from one sample, sequenced in a study of control samples from healthy donors and cancer patients. Clones were read by immunoSEQ multiplex PCR, and TCRdb kept only the in-frame ones, dropping some. The sample includes under 450,000 clones, about 93% of them seen just once. The material sequenced was PBMCs. The receptors originated from a man aged 35 to 55 with head and neck cancer.

V gene TRBV30 combines with J gene TRBJ2-5; D is unclear. Germline CDR1 GTSNPN, CDR2 SVGIG (reference sequence). Trimming pared 2 bases from V and 5 bases from J, leaving 6 bases between. This CDR3 has 11 residues. The CDR3 DNA sequence: TGTGCCTGGAGTTCCAGGGAGACCCAGTACTTC. Its translation is CAWSSRETQYF.

This chain uses TRBV28 with TRBJ2-4, with 11 bases lining up with TRBD2. The germline V gene encodes CDR1 MDHEN and CDR2 SYDVKM. Trimming cost V 5 bases and J 7 bases; bases outside gene matches: 10. There are 16 residues in the CDR3. The CDR3 protein is CASSGPSGRPGNIQYF. The CDR3 DNA sequence: TGTGCCAGCAGTGGGCCTAGCGGGAGGCCAGGGAACATTCAGTACTTC. The entire variable domain, with the rest obtained from reference TRBV28 and TRBJ2-4, is as follows: DVKVTQSSRYLVKRTGEKVFLECVQDMDHENMFWYRQDPGLGLRLIYFSYDVKMKEKGDIPEGYSVSREKKERFSLILESASTNQTSMYLCASSGPSGRPGNIQYFGAGTRLSVL.

This clone was recorded once. The rearrangement joins TRBV28 to TRBJ2-2, with a weak D call TRBD2 (5 bases). The CDR3 length is 14 residues. Germline-derived CDR1 and CDR2 are MDHEN and SYDVKM. Trimming shortened V by 2 bases and J by 8 bases, and 12 bases separated the two germline ends. The CDR3, as DNA: TGTGCCAGCAGTTTACGGGGTCTGATGGGGGAGCTGTTTTTT. It translates to CASSLRGLMGELFF.

This chain links TRBV27 with TRBJ2-7, with 9 bases aligning to TRBD1. The length of the CDR3 is 14 residues. V lost 5 bases to trimming and J lost 6 bases; unmatched junction nucleotides: 8. The germline CDR1 and CDR2 sequences are MNHEY and SMNVEV (reference sequence). In DNA, the CDR3 is TGTGCCAGCAGTCCATTCCCGGACAGGGGCGAGCAGTACTTC. Translated, it gives CASSPFPDRGEQYF.

This chain connects TRBV5-1 to TRBJ1-2; 7 nucleotides agree with TRBD1. Germline CDR1 is SGHRS and CDR2 is YFSETQ. V shed 7 bases and J 7 bases; nucleotides not matched to a gene: 16. This CDR3 contains 15 residues. CDR3 sequence reads: CASSSGGGVSGGYTF. As DNA, the CDR3 is TGCGCCAGCTCCTCCGGAGGGGGCGTCTCCGGTGGCTACACCTTC.

This rearrangement joins TRBV7-2 to TRBJ2-2, with unresolved D. V gave up 5 bases and J gave up 0 bases, with 10 bases separating them. This CDR3 has 15 amino acids. Germline V CDR1 and CDR2: SGHTA, FQGNSA. The CDR3 sequence is CASSVGPTNTGELFF. The CDR3 nucleotides are TGTGCCAGCAGCGTTGGACCGACGAACACCGGGGAGCTGTTTTTT. The full variable domain, completed using reference TRBV7-2 and TRBJ2-2, is GAGVSQSPSNKVTEKGKDVELRCDPISGHTALYWYRQSLGQGLEFLIYFQGNSAPDKSGLPSDRFSAERTGGSVSTLTIQRTQQEDSAVYLCASSVGPTNTGELFFGEGSRLTVL.

This clone was seen only once. The V and J genes are TRBV19 and TRBJ2-6; D is undetermined. CDR1 and CDR2 (germline): LNHDA, SQIVND (reference sequence). This CDR3 is built from 17 residues. The V and J ends lost 3 bases and 2 bases respectively, with 14 bases between them. CDR3 residues: CASSIGRPQAGANVLTF. CDR3 in DNA: TGTGCCAGTAGTATCGGCCGGCCCCAAGCTGGGGCCAACGTCCTGACTTTC.

The chain has TRBV19 and TRBJ2-1; D not certain. The germline gives CDR1 LNHDA, CDR2 SQIVND (reference sequence). The V gene lost 3 bases and the J gene lost 8 bases, with 5 bases spanning the gap. The CDR3 has 11 residues. The CDR3 DNA follows: TGTGCCAGTAGTATGTTGGATGAGCAGTTCTTC. Translating gives CASSMLDEQFF.

This chain links TRBV14 with TRBJ1-2, with a possible D match to TRBD1 (5 bases). V lost 0 bases to trimming and J lost 8 bases, with 13 bases between them. From germline, CDR1 is SGHDN and CDR2 FVKESK. The CDR3 totals 14 residues. The CDR3, as DNA: TGTGCCAGCAGCCAAGATCCCAGGGTTTACGGCTACACCTTC. Translated: CASSQDPRVYGYTF. The variable domain in full, with the rest retrieved from reference TRBV14 and TRBJ1-2, is EAGVTQFPSHSVIEKGQTVTLRCDPISGHDNLYWYRRVMGKEIKFLLHFVKESKQDESGMPNNRFLAERTGGTYSTLKVQPAELEDSGVYFCASSQDPRVYGYTFGSGTRLTVV.

The genes are TRBV28 and TRBJ1-3; D remains unclear. This CDR3 region has 12 residues. From germline, CDR1 is MDHEN and CDR2 SYDVKM. The germline V and J ends were trimmed by 3 bases and 6 bases, with 6 bases remaining between them. The DNA for the CDR3 is TGTGCCAGCAGTTTTGCAGAAAACACCATATATTTT. Translating it yields CASSFAENTIYF.

This clone was seen a single time. In nucleotides, the CDR3 is TGTGCCAGCAGCTTAACGTCCACTAGCGGGCTTCGATCGCAGTATTTT. Encoded protein: CASSLTSTSGLRSQYF. The chain uses TRBV7-3 and TRBJ2-3; TRBD2 agrees at 9 bases. V shed 0 bases, J shed 10 bases, and the junction held 11 bases outside the gene matches. CDR3 size: 16 residues. Per germline, CDR1 SGHTA and CDR2 FQGTGA.

The chain is built from TRBV3-1 (or the pseudogene TRBV3-2) and TRBJ1-5; the match to TRBD1 covers 7 bases. The ends lost 0 bases at V and 4 bases at J; junction bases unmatched: 3. The CDR3 is 15 residues long. The germline V gene encodes CDR1 LGHDT and CDR2 YNNKEL (reference sequence). The CDR3 DNA follows: TGTGCCAGCAGCCAAGACAGGGGGTGGAATCAGCCCCAGCATTTT. Translated, it gives CASSQDRGWNQPQHF.

V and J are TRBV9 and TRBJ2-3; 10 positions match TRBD2. V lost 4 bases to trimming and J lost 3 bases; unmatched junction nucleotides: 8. The CDR3 contains 16 residues. CDR1 and CDR2 from the germline V gene are SGDLS and YYNGEE. The CDR3 region is CASSLGGTSVTDTQYF. DNA for the CDR3: TGTGCCAGCAGCTTGGGGGGGACTAGCGTTACAGATACGCAGTATTTT.

The V and J genes are TRBV14 and TRBJ2-5; 7 nucleotides agree with TRBD2. CDR3 length: 15 residues. Unmatched junction bases numbered 9, after V lost 3 bases and J lost 5 bases. Germline V gene data show CDR1 as SGHDN and CDR2 as FVKESK. CDR3 in amino acids: CASSQLSGRRETQYF. In DNA, the CDR3 is TGTGCCAGCAGCCAGTTGTCCGGGAGGAGGGAGACCCAGTACTTC.

This rearrangement joins TRBV30 to TRBJ1-2, with a possible D match to TRBD1 (6 bases). The CDR3 is 14 amino acids. With 2 bases removed from V and 3 bases from J, the gap between germline ends came to 13 bases. Per germline, CDR1 GTSNPN and CDR2 SVGIG (reference sequence). The CDR3 DNA follows: TGTGCCTGGAGTAGTAGGGGGTCAGACTATGGCTACACCTTC. This translates into CAWSSRGSDYGYTF. Based on the CDR3 plus reference TRBV30 and TRBJ1-2, the full variable domain is SQTIHQWPATLVQPVGSPLSLECTVEGTSNPNLYWYRQAAGRGLQLLFYSVGIGQISSEVPQNLSASRPQDRQFILSSKKLLLSDSGFYLCAWSSRGSDYGYTFGSGTRLTVV.

The genes are TRBV4-1 and TRBJ1-4; D is unclear. The CDR3 has 13 amino acids. V dropped 3 bases and J dropped 8 bases, with 10 bases sitting between them. Germline assignment: CDR1 MGHRA and CDR2 YSYEKL. This chain's CDR3 is CASSHPSGEKLFF. The DNA for the CDR3 is TGCGCCAGCAGCCACCCCTCGGGGGAAAAACTGTTTTTT.

This chain uses TRBV7-2 with TRBJ2-5, with 12 nucleotides matching TRBD2. The germline V gene encodes CDR1 SGHTA and CDR2 FQGNSA. CDR3 size: 16 residues. The J segment lost 6 bases and the V segment lost 3 bases, leaving 8 bases of the junction unmatched. The CDR3 region has the DNA TGTGCCAGCAGCTTCCTAGCGGGAGGGCCGCCAAAGACCCAGTACTTC. It translates to CASSFLAGGPPKTQYF.

The chain carries TRBV19 and TRBJ2-7; D gene ambiguous. The germline gives CDR1 LNHDA, CDR2 SQIVND (reference sequence). This CDR3 is 11 amino acids long. V shed 4 bases and J shed 6 bases, with 7 bases lying between them. The CDR3 coding sequence is TGTGCCAGTAGTACCCCCCGCGAGCAGTACTTC. Protein product: CASSTPREQYF. The full variable domain, its missing parts supplied by reference TRBV19 and TRBJ2-7, is DGGITQSPKYLFRKEGQNVTLSCEQNLNHDAMYWYRQDPGQGLRLIYYSQIVNDFQKGDIAEGYSVSREKKESFPLTVTSAQKNPTAFYLCASSTPREQYFGPGTRLTVT.

The rearrangement links TRBV14 to TRBJ1-1; D remains ambiguous. CDR3 length: 14 amino acids. Germline V lookup: CDR1 SGHDN, CDR2 FVKESK. V lost 4 bases, J lost 4 bases, and 13 bases lay in between. The CDR3 nucleotides are TGTGCCAGCAGCCCTCTGGGCATGACCACTGAAGCTTTCTTT. Amino acid sequence: CASSPLGMTTEAFF.

V usage is TRBV5-1 and J usage is TRBJ2-1, with D uncertain. Per germline, CDR1 SGHRS and CDR2 YFSETQ. V gave up 2 bases and J gave up 0 bases, with 12 bases separating them. The CDR3 loop spans 16 amino acids. The CDR3 reads CASSFLGSSSYNEQFF. The CDR3 DNA reads TGCGCCAGCAGCTTCCTTGGGTCGAGCTCCTACAATGAGCAGTTCTTC.

This clone was counted a single time. The CDR3 reads CASSLEGTGAGNTIYF. The CDR3, as DNA: TGCGCCAGCAGCTTGGAAGGGACAGGGGCTGGAAACACCATATATTTT. The rearrangement joins TRBV5-1 to TRBJ1-3; 10 positions agree with TRBD1. The junction had 2 bases not matched to a gene; V was cut back by 0 bases and J by 2 bases. Germline V lookup: CDR1 SGHRS, CDR2 YFSETQ. The CDR3 length is 16 residues.

The chain combines TRBV28 with TRBJ2-5; D is uncertain. This CDR3 comprises 15 residues. V was pared by 5 bases and J by 4 bases, with 17 bases between. Germline CDR1 is MDHEN and CDR2 is SYDVKM. CDR3 region: CASSQGRNGRETQYF. CDR3 nucleotides: TGTGCCAGCAGTCAAGGAAGGAACGGCCGAGAGACCCAGTACTTC.

The rearrangement joins TRBV10-1 to TRBJ2-2; 7 positions agree with TRBD2. Germline loops: CDR1 WNHNN, CDR2 SYGVQD (reference sequence). The V gene end was trimmed by 4 bases and the J gene end by 3 bases; junction bases not matched to a gene: 11. CDR3 size: 17 residues. CDR3 DNA sequence: TGCGCCAGCAGTGGGCCCTTAGCGGGTCCTTACACCGGGGAGCTGTTTTTT. This codes for CASSGPLAGPYTGELFF.

The genes are TRBV10-3 and TRBJ2-3, with D unclear. Germline CDR1 and CDR2: ENHRY and SYGVKD. The CDR3 sequence is 15 residues long. V was cut by 5 bases and J by 5 bases, with 17 bases left in between. CDR3 sequence (DNA): TGTGCCATCAGTAGGACCGACTCACAGAGAGATACGCAGTATTTT. Its translation is CAISRTDSQRDTQYF.

V usage is TRBV19 and J usage is TRBJ2-7; 7 bases fit TRBD1. The germline V gene encodes CDR1 LNHDA and CDR2 SQIVND (reference sequence). V lost 3 bases and J lost 0; bases outside the gene matches: 2. This CDR3 comprises 14 residues. For the CDR3, the DNA is TGTGCCAGTAGTATTGACAGGGACTCCTACGAGCAGTACTTC. Translation: CASSIDRDSYEQYF. Variable domain in full (rest from reference TRBV19 and TRBJ2-7): DGGITQSPKYLFRKEGQNVTLSCEQNLNHDAMYWYRQDPGQGLRLIYYSQIVNDFQKGDIAEGYSVSREKKESFPLTVTSAQKNPTAFYLCASSIDRDSYEQYFGPGTRLTVT.

The chain carries TRBV7-2 and TRBJ2-7, with D possibly matching TRBD2 (6 bases). The germline V and J ends were trimmed by 3 bases and 1 base, with 10 bases remaining between them. The CDR3 is 14 residues long. From germline, CDR1 is SGHTA and CDR2 FQGNSA. CDR3 DNA sequence: TGTGCCAGCAGCTTGGGACTTCTATCCTACGAGCAGTACTTC. It translates to CASSLGLLSYEQYF.